Below, 27 T cell receptor beta chains from the same sample are listed, as sequenced in a study of blood T cell repertoires in COVID-19. Data came from immunoSEQ multiplex PCR; TCRdb stores just in-frame clones and leaves some out. The sample shows a few hundred thousand clones, approximately 78% of them seen only once. The specimen sequenced was PBMCs or T cells enriched from blood (not recorded which). The receptor source for this set is a man aged 40-55 years who had been exposed to COVID-19.

This sequence joins TRBV4-1 and TRBJ2-1; the D gene is possibly TRBD2 (5 bases). The V end lost 0 bases, the J end lost 7 bases, and 13 bases lay between the germline ends. CDR3 length equals 15 residues. The germline CDR1 and CDR2 sequences are MGHRA and YSYEKL. CDR3 region: CASSQDRIPGNEQFF. CDR3 bases: TGCGCCAGCAGCCAAGATAGGATTCCGGGGAATGAGCAGTTCTTC.

The chain couples TRBV7-8 to TRBJ2-7; D might be TRBD2 (5 bases). CDR3 size: 14 residues. The germline gives CDR1 SGHVS, CDR2 FQNEAQ. Trimming left V 1 base short and J 1 base short, with 8 bases between. CDR3: CASSLGSGSYEQYF. The CDR3 coding sequence is TGTGCCAGCAGCTTAGGGAGCGGATCCTACGAGCAGTACTTC.

V gene TRBV14 combines with J gene TRBJ1-6, with D possibly TRBD1 on 6 matching bases. Germline V CDR1 and CDR2: SGHDN, FVKESK. CDR3 length: 14 amino acids. The V gene lost 1 base and the J gene lost 7 bases, with 8 bases spanning the gap. CDR3 nucleotides: TGTGCCAGCAGCCAAGGGACAGACAATTCACCCCTCCACTTT. Its translation is CASSQGTDNSPLHF.

The chain's CDR3 is CASSLVGGHGYTF. CDR3 bases: TGTGCCAGCAGCTTGGTCGGGGGTCATGGCTACACCTTC. The chain recombines TRBV5-6 with TRBJ1-2; D might be TRBD1 (5 bases). Germline lookup yields CDR1 SGHDT and CDR2 YYEEEE. V lost 0 bases and J lost 6, with 9 bases in between. CDR3 length: 13 amino acids.

The CDR3 sequence is CSVVGLGGGSYNEQFF. CDR3 coding DNA: TGCAGCGTTGTGGGACTTGGCGGAGGCTCCTACAATGAGCAGTTCTTC. The chain uses TRBV29-1 and TRBJ2-1; perhaps TRBD2 as D (6 bases). The V end was cut by 4 bases, the J end by 0 bases, with 16 bases between. The CDR3 loop spans 16 amino acids. Germline V CDR1 and CDR2: SQVTM, ANQGSEA.

The chain combines TRBV19 with TRBJ1-2, with TRBD1 matching over 12 bases. The CDR3 spans 16 residues. The V gene end was trimmed by 1 base and the J gene end by 8 bases; junction bases not matched to a gene: 8. Germline CDR1 and CDR2: LNHDA and SQIVND (reference sequence). DNA for the CDR3: TGTGCCAGTAGTATAGCCGGGACAGGGGGCTTGCGAGGCTACACCTTC. This encodes CASSIAGTGGLRGYTF.

This chain links TRBV19 with TRBJ2-7; 12 nucleotides line up with TRBD2. V lost 3 bases, J lost 2 bases, and 2 bases stayed unmatched. The germline CDR1 and CDR2 sequences are LNHDA and SQIVND (reference sequence). The CDR3 contains 15 residues. This CDR3 is CASSMGTSGPYEQYF. The DNA for the CDR3 is TGTGCCAGTAGTATGGGGACTAGCGGGCCCTACGAGCAGTACTTC.

This sequence joins TRBV15 and TRBJ2-2; 10 nucleotides line up with TRBD2. Losses at the gene ends were 0 bases for V and 6 bases for J; bases not matched to a gene: 10. The germline CDR1 and CDR2 sequences are LNHNV and YYDKDF (reference sequence). The CDR3 contains 18 residues. Written as DNA, the CDR3 is TGTGCCACCAGCAGAGAGGTTGGGAGTCTAGCGGGAGCCGGGGAGCTGTTTTTT. As protein: CATSREVGSLAGAGELFF.

The CDR3 sequence: CASSSRQVLNTGELFF. Written as DNA, the CDR3 is TGTGCCAGCAGCTCCCGTCAGGTACTGAACACCGGGGAGCTGTTTTTT. The V and J genes are TRBV9 and TRBJ2-2; D remains unclear. The germline V gene encodes CDR1 SGDLS and CDR2 YYNGEE. This CDR3 is built from 16 residues. Between the trimmed V and J ends, which lost 4 bases and 1 base, there was a span of 14 bases.

This sequence joins TRBV11-2 and TRBJ2-3; 12 bases are shared with TRBD2. CDR1 is SGHAT and CDR2 is FQNNGV in the germline V gene. The CDR3 spans 15 residues. Trimming at V came to 0 bases and at J to 5 bases, leaving 0 bases not matched to a gene. Written as DNA, the CDR3 is TGTGCCAGCAGCTTAGAGGGACTAGCGGGAGATACGCAGTATTTT. Translating it yields CASSLEGLAGDTQYF.

The rearrangement uses TRBV2 and TRBJ2-6; 9 bases are shared with TRBD1. Germline V gives CDR1 SNHLY, CDR2 FYNNEI. V shed 6 bases, J shed 0 bases, and the junction held 6 bases outside the gene matches. The CDR3 consists of 17 residues. CDR3 sequence: CASRTGTGTSGANVLTF. The CDR3 region has the DNA TGTGCCAGCAGGACCGGGACAGGGACCTCTGGGGCCAACGTCCTGACTTTC.

The CDR3 DNA sequence: TGTGCCAGCAGCCCCGGGACTAGCGGGGTCCAAGAGACCCAGTACTTC. It translates to CASSPGTSGVQETQYF. V usage is TRBV5-4 and J usage is TRBJ2-5; TRBD2 matches at 13 bases. CDR1 is SGHNT, CDR2 YYREEE, per germline (reference sequence). This CDR3 region has 16 residues. J gave up 1 base and V 4 bases, and 4 bases lay outside the gene matches.

The chain employs TRBV24-1 and TRBJ2-3; D unclear. The V gene lost 6 bases and the J gene lost 2 bases, with 8 bases spanning the gap. CDR1 is KGHDR, CDR2 SFDVKD, per germline. The CDR3 length is 13 residues. The CDR3 loop is CATSQSYTDTQYF. CDR3 in DNA: TGTGCCACCAGTCAATCCTACACAGATACGCAGTATTTT.

The chain is built from TRBV27 and TRBJ2-7, with a possible D match to TRBD1 (6 bases). V was clipped by 8 bases and J by 5 bases, with 19 bases between them. There are 14 residues in the CDR3. The germline V gene has CDR1 MNHEY and CDR2 SMNVEV (reference sequence). CDR3 in amino acids: CASGSTLGAHEQYF. DNA of the CDR3: TGTGCCAGCGGGTCAACCTTGGGGGCCCACGAGCAGTACTTC.

The chain couples TRBV11-2 to TRBJ2-7; D remains ambiguous. This CDR3 comprises 13 residues. V lost 2 bases to trimming and J lost 2 bases, with 7 bases between them. Germline-derived CDR1 and CDR2 are SGHAT and FQNNGV. The CDR3 DNA is TGTGCCAGCAGCTTACCTCGAGCCTACGAGCAGTACTTC. It encodes CASSLPRAYEQYF.

Of note for this clone: At one boundary the junction diverges from the germline segment, which might be a read error. The J gene is TRBJ1-2, the V gene TRBV7-9, with a weak D call TRBD1 (5 bases). Germline V gene sequence: CDR1 SEHNR, CDR2 FQNEAQ (reference sequence). The CDR3 extends over 13 amino acids. The CDR3 reads CAIPGGGLTDTHF. CDR3 DNA: TGTGCCATCCCCGGGGGTGGATTAACCGACACCCACTTC.

This sequence joins TRBV5-1 and TRBJ2-1; the D gene is possibly TRBD1 (6 bases). The CDR3 covers 15 residues. Trimming shortened V by 7 bases and J by 5 bases, and 19 bases separated the two germline ends. Germline CDR1 reads SGHRS; CDR2 reads YFSETQ. The CDR3 loop is CASRPGVQGNNEQFF. CDR3 nucleotide sequence: TGCGCCAGCCGGCCAGGGGTACAGGGCAACAATGAGCAGTTCTTC.

Remarks on this clone: Additional DNA sequences in this sample encode the identical CDR3. The chain employs TRBV7-9 and TRBJ1-4; 9 bases map to TRBD1. V was clipped by 5 bases and J by 8 bases; unmatched bases: 6. This CDR3 is 14 amino acids long. Germline CDR1 and CDR2: SEHNR and FQNEAQ (reference sequence). The CDR3 bases are TGTGCCAGCAGCAAAGGACAGGGGAACGAAAAACTGTTTTTT. It is translated as CASSKGQGNEKLFF.

The chain recombines TRBV19 with TRBJ2-1; 12 bases map to TRBD2. CDR3 length equals 15 residues. V gave up 3 bases and J gave up 7 bases; unmatched junction bases: 4. Per the germline V gene, CDR1 is LNHDA and CDR2 is SQIVND (reference sequence). CDR3 sequence reads: CASSMTSGRRNEQFF. CDR3 in DNA: TGTGCCAGTAGTATGACTAGCGGGAGACGAAATGAGCAGTTCTTC.

This clone was detected only once. The V and J genes are TRBV19 and TRBJ1-2, with a weak D call TRBD1 (6 bases). The germline V gene has CDR1 LNHDA and CDR2 SQIVND (reference sequence). The CDR3 is 14 residues long. Trimming left V 5 bases short and J 7 bases short, with 17 bases between. The DNA of the CDR3 is TGTGCCAGTAGTGAAGCCAGGGGTTTAACTGGCTACACCTTC. Its translation is CASSEARGLTGYTF.

The rearrangement links TRBV5-6 to TRBJ1-1; D remains unclear. Germline lookup yields CDR1 SGHDT and CDR2 YYEEEE. Trimming removed 1 base at V and 1 base at J, with 14 bases between. This CDR3 has 16 residues. The CDR3 DNA is TGTGCCAGCAGCTTGTGGGCTGTGGGCCAGAACACTGAAGCTTTCTTT. Its protein is CASSLWAVGQNTEAFF.

Points on this clone: The germline gene is not matched at one end of the junction; a read error may be the cause. The V call is TRBV12-3 or TRBV12-4, the J call TRBJ1-2; 9 bases are a match to TRBD1. The CDR3 consists of 13 residues. The DNA for the CDR3 is TGTGTCAGCAGGGGACAGGGAAAACCGAGCTACACCTTC. Translated, it gives CVSRGQGKPSYTF.

The rearrangement uses TRBV5-5 and TRBJ2-5; 11 nucleotides line up with TRBD2. The CDR3 covers 15 residues. The V segment lost 3 bases and the J segment 2 bases; nucleotides outside the gene matches: 3. Germline assignment: CDR1 SGHKS and CDR2 YYEKEE (reference sequence). In nucleotides, the CDR3 is TGTGCCAGCAGCTCAGTAGCGGGAGGGCAAGAGACCCAGTACTTC. Amino acids: CASSSVAGGQETQYF.

The chain carries TRBV12-5 and TRBJ2-2; 9 bases agree with TRBD2. CDR1 is LGHNT and CDR2 is FRNRAP in the germline V gene. The V segment lost 2 bases and the J segment 8 bases; nucleotides outside the gene matches: 6. The CDR3 is 15 amino acids. In DNA, the CDR3 is TGTGCTAGTGGTTTGTCGGCTAGCGGGAATGGGGAGCTGTTTTTT. Translated: CASGLSASGNGELFF.

The chain couples TRBV19 to TRBJ1-5; TRBD1 matches 7 bases. J lost 2 bases, V lost 2 bases, and 0 bases had no gene match. The CDR3 runs to 14 residues. CDR1 is LNHDA, CDR2 SQIVND, per germline (reference sequence). CDR3 loop: CASSITGGNQPQHF. The DNA for the CDR3 is TGTGCCAGTAGTATAACAGGGGGCAATCAGCCCCAGCATTTT.

V and J are TRBV27 and TRBJ1-5; 7 bases align to TRBD1. CDR1 is MNHEY and CDR2 is SMNVEV in the germline V gene (reference sequence). After removal of 5 bases from V and 7 bases from J, the junction contained 11 bases not matched to a gene. CDR3 length equals 15 residues. DNA of the CDR3: TGTGCCAGCAGTGCCTTGACAGGGAGAAGCCAGCCCCAGCATTTT. Translating gives CASSALTGRSQPQHF.

J is TRBJ2-2 and V is TRBV7-9, with a tentative D call TRBD2 (5 bases). V was trimmed by 5 bases and J by 7 bases, leaving 14 bases between them. There are 14 residues in the CDR3. CDR1 is SEHNR, CDR2 FQNEAQ, per germline (reference sequence). This CDR3 reads CASSHSSGRGELFF. CDR3 nucleotide sequence: TGTGCCAGCAGCCACTCCAGCGGACGCGGGGAGCTGTTTTTT.